This TCR beta chain was sequenced during a study of cytomegalovirus exposure and HLA in healthy donors (dated by TCRdb to 2015 to 2018). Some background on the complete study: According to an earlier analysis of 587 of the donors, some 180 million T cells yielded 117 million unique TCR beta sequences and 250 to 350 Gb of sequence data. Typing coverage varied by locus: roughly 620-630 donors for A, B, C, DRB1 and DQB1; more than 500 for DQA1; over 600 for DPA1; under 490 for DPB1. In a later analysis, previously published TCR beta repertoires from hundreds of donors were re-analyzed and high-resolution HLA genotyping was added so that TCR occurrence patterns could be studied. The aim of the study was to test whether cataloging public T cell receptors could identify signatures of past pathogen exposure. A separate validation cohort of more than 100 different subjects was used in addition to the roughly 700-subject first cohort. Donor age, sex, ethnicity and CMV serostatus were compiled alongside the repertoire data. To predict cytomegalovirus infection status, the study brought together high-throughput TCR immunosequencing, statistical association of individual TCRs with disease status, and machine learning. Every repertoire in the discovery cohort had been generated on one and the same sequencing platform. The study profiled the T cell repertoires of under 700 subjects by immunosequencing and related them to cytomegalovirus serostatus. Approximately 310 gigabases of sequencing data and approximately 91 million unique TCR sequences made up an early release that covered about 640 HLA-typed donors. Of the approximately 370 genotyped donors, 75% to 85% were placed in the genetic ancestry cluster associated with self-reported Caucasian donors. Rather than using new phenotypic data, the later analysis identified candidate immune exposures from TCR beta sequences and from how often those sequences occurred across donors. Genome-wide SNP genotypes for about 65% of the roughly 700 donors were used in a later genetic analysis, which treated that subset as a discovery cohort. Class I and class II HLA loci were covered by the typing at four-digit resolution. On average, roughly 250,000 unique TCR beta nucleotide sequences were sequenced per donor among 350 to 400 genotyped donors of the cohort, with approximately 18% of those sequences being non-productive. An earlier analysis of about 620 of the donors applied high-throughput TCR beta sequencing to assess whether each TCR beta V gene segment acted as functional or pseudogenic. About 5 DR-DQ haplotypes were handled as single units for association and clustering, since linkage in the cohort was strong. What the research found in general, with its limitations: According to a later genetic analysis, donors in an Asian-associated ancestry cluster had fewer N-insertions in productive TCRs than the roughly 700-donor mean. In both the original and validation cohorts, the classifier was reported to diagnose cytomegalovirus status with high specificity and sensitivity. The only immune exposure information available for the cohort was CMV serostatus. Broadly in line with IMGT annotations, most TCR beta V segments showed up in productive rearrangements about 87% or about 30% of the time in an earlier analysis of a few hundred of the donors. A cluster of highly shared sequence variants was judged likely to represent a technical artifact of the sequencing pipeline. The presence/absence analyses assumed that sequencing depth was roughly uniform across donors, and that assumption may not be true. In vitro tests confirmed that three of the cytomegalovirus-associated TCR beta chains recognize cytomegalovirus antigens. The 87-base-pair reads could not distinguish some IMGT-functional V segments, including TRBV6-2 and TRBV6-3, so those segments were excluded. Because HLA typing was unavailable for some donors at each locus, only the typed subset was used in association tests. Assigning TCR associations to individual alleles was difficult when HLA alleles, especially DR and DQ, strongly co-occurred. A later analysis found that HLA-associated TCR beta chains were more clonally expanded and had lower generation probabilities than equally common non-associated chains. V-gene and J-gene trimming of TCR beta chains was associated with a missense DCLRE1C variant in a later genetic analysis, and the association was replicated in an independent cohort. Because counts were too low, 15 to 20 rarely observed V segments, including chromosome 9 orphons, were excluded from the earlier analysis of 587 of the donors. Across donors, most TCR sequences were observed very rarely, whereas some public TCRs were present in many individuals. The cohort was sequenced for TCR beta chains only, and without alpha or paired-chain data the features that could be detected were limited. A later analysis reported that several top co-occurrence clusters appeared linked to parvovirus B19, influenza, CMV and Epstein-Barr virus. In a later analysis, the rate of TCR association differed among HLA loci, with DRB1 alleles having the most associated TCRs and HLA-C alleles having the fewest. Most CMV-associated TCR beta chains appeared to be HLA-restricted in a later analysis, and the HLA associations seemed to be driven largely by CMV exposure. At a false discovery rate of 0.05, a later analysis linked about 17,000 TCR beta sequences to specific HLA alleles. It was suggested by the authors that the approach could potentially be generalized to other disease states and immunological phenotypes. A further reported finding was that TCR beta sequences accurately predicted the HLA-A and HLA-B alleles for most subjects in the first cohort. Correlated functional status among segregating V segments might reflect linkage disequilibrium, but an unknown experimental factor could not be ruled out. The study gave a list of 150 to 200 TCR beta chains associated with cytomegalovirus.

Trimming accounts for 6 bases at V and 2 bases at J, while the number of junction bases matched to no gene is 8. As encoded in the germline V gene, CDR1 is SQVTM while CDR2 is ANQGSEA. The CDR3 runs 14 amino acids, cysteine and phenylalanine included. The DNA shown is the 42-base CDR3, in frame from base 1. The library came from the immunoSEQ multiplex PCR assay. A mixture of 60 forward primers for TCR Vbeta segments and 13 reverse primers for TCR Jbeta segments was used in the multiplex PCR. The CDR3 region of rearranged TCR beta genes was amplified from genomic DNA by a multiplex PCR assay. The amplified TCR beta libraries were sequenced on the Illumina HiSeq System as 87-base-pair reads. Per the authors' processing: Across the 700 or so repertoires, a later analysis counted 80 million or so unique TCR beta chains, 9.5 million to 13 million of which were shared by at least two donors. Raw reads were error-corrected and collapsed into unique sequences by a nearest-neighbor algorithm in which closely related sequences were merged to remove PCR and sequencing errors. To assign V, D and J gene segments, CDR3 sequences were aligned to IMGT reference sequences. Each retained sequence needed at least a six-nucleotide match to both a V gene segment and a J gene segment. A rearrangement counted as productive if the CDR3 had no stop codons and remained in frame with V and J, and every other rearrangement counted as non-productive. CDR3 was defined according to IMGT convention as the region running from the second conserved V-encoded cysteine to the conserved J-encoded phenylalanine. Sequences without an unambiguous match to a single V gene segment were excluded from the earlier analysis of approximately 600 of the donors. An earlier analysis of 587 of the donors called V segments functional above 56.7% productive rearrangements and segregating when the between-donor standard deviation exceeded 5%. A statistical classification framework was built for diagnosing cytomegalovirus status from the catalog of TCR beta chain sequences. In a later analysis, TCR nucleotide sequences were compared against IMGT/GENE-DB human TR gene sequences so that V and J genes could be assigned. A later analysis assigned CDR3 sequences and most-parsimonious VDJ recombination scenarios with the TCRdist pipeline. In a later analysis, every TCR beta chain was defined by the combination of its CDR3 amino acid sequence and its V-gene family, and reads without a unique V-gene family were dropped. In a later analysis, around 650 highly shared, low-generation-probability nucleotide sequences were removed to address suspected cross-contamination and a sequencing artifact. In a later analysis, a clonal expansion index for each public chain was calculated from normalized within-repertoire ranks of inferred template counts. In a later analysis, generation probabilities were computed using a VDJ recombination model fitted to out-of-frame rearrangements, and the results were checked against IGoR. Hypergeometric tests were used in a later analysis to score TCR-TCR, TCR-HLA and TCR-CMV co-occurrence, with a repertoire-size bias correction applied to the TCR pairs. A later analysis estimated false discovery rates by permuting HLA or CMV assignments 20 times. In a later analysis, co-occurring TCRs were grouped with DBSCAN, and TCRdist sequence similarity was added when clustering was performed within HLA-allele-positive subsets. Repertoires with fewer than 30,000 or more than 120,000 public chains were left out of co-occurrence clustering, as were a handful of repertoires with anomalous nucleotide sharing. The immuneACCESS repertoire file appears here via TCRdb, limited to in-frame rearrangements. These files lack a portion of the clones; in checked studies, under half of the deficit traces to unresolved V genes, and the cause of the others is not known. V and J calls and clone size are given by that table; D and trimming were obtained from the DNA. Across this sample there are about 160,000 clones, with around 80% seen only once. Together, the top ten hold 5% to 7.5% of the sample.

The cohort comprised some 680 healthy bone marrow donors. At the time of sampling, all cohort members were nominally healthy, though unrecorded immune exposures were likely present. The donor tested CMV seropositive, placing the donor among the 250 to 350 seropositive members of the cohort. Every donor gave a peripheral blood sample, and the peripheral blood mononuclear cells from that sample were used for TCR beta sequencing. The Qiagen DNeasy Blood Extraction Kit was used to extract genomic DNA from the blood cell samples. This clone was observed a single time. Its binding antigen is unknown. Base qualities are not recorded, but no much larger clone differs from it by a single base.

Source material: PBMCs. The chain is made from TRBV29-1 and TRBJ1-2; 8 nucleotides in the junction match TRBD1. The TCR originated in a man aged 50 to 59 in good health and CMV-seropositive. The CDR3 corresponds to CSVGQAHVNYGYTF. The bases are TGCAGCGTGGGACAGGCCCATGTCAACTATGGCTACACCTTC. The variable domain in full, with residues beyond the CDR3 obtained from the reference TRBV29-1 and TRBJ1-2 genes, is SAVISQKPSRDICQRGTSLTIQCQVDSQVTMMFWYRQQPGQSLTLIATANQGSEATYESGFVIDKFPISRPNLTFSTLTVSNMSPEDSSIYLCSVGQAHVNYGYTFGSGTRLTVV.